The clone carrying this T cell receptor beta chain was picked up a small number of times. Germline-derived CDR1 and CDR2 are SGHVS and FNYEAQ. V dropped 5 bases and J dropped 5 bases, with 12 bases sitting between them. The CDR3 totals 13 residues. The sample is drawn from a study of T-cell memory formation after mild COVID-19. TCRdb itself ran the 5' RACE reads through MiXCR, one entry per CDR3 protein. The table has 170,000 or so distinct CDR3 sequences, roughly 23% seen once. Sequenced: PBMCs or a T cell subset sorted from them (not recorded which). The sequence was obtained from an adult woman who had mild COVID-19 (a few samples of this study predate the infection). Cell type and time point are not known. V is TRBV7-6 and J is TRBJ2-5; D is unresolved. The chain's CDR3 is CASSGYRLETQYF. The CDR3 DNA sequence: TGTGCCAGCAGCGGGTATAGGCTGGAGACCCAGTACTTC.